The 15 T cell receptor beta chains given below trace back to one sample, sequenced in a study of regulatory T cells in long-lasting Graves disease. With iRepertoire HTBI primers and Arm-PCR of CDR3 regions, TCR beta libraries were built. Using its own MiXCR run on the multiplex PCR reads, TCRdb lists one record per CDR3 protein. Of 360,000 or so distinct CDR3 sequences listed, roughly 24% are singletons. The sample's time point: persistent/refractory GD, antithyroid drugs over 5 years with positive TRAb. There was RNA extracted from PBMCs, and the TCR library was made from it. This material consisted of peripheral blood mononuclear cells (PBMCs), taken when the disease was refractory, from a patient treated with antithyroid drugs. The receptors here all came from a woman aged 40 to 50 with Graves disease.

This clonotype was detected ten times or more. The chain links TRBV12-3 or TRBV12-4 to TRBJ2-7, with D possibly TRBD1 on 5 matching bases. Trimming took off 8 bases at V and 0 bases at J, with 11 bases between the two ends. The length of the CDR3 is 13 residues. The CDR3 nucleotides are TGTGCCAGCCAACAGGACACCTCCTACGAGCAGTACTTC. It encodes CASQQDTSYEQYF.

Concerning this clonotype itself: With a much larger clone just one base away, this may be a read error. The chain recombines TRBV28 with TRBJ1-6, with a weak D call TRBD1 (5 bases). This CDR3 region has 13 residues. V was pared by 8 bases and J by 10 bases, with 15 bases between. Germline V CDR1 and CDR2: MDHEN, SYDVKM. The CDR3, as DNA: TGTGCCAGCGGTACCGCAGGGAAATCACCCCTCCACTTT. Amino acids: CASGTAGKSPLHF.

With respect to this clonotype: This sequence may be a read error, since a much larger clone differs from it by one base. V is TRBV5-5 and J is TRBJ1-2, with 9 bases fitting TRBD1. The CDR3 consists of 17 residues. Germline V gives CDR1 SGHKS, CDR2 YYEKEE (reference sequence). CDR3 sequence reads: CAGSSQGTGSINYGYTF. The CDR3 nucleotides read TGTGCCGGCAGCTCCCAAGGGACAGGGAGCATAAACTATGGCTACACCTTC.

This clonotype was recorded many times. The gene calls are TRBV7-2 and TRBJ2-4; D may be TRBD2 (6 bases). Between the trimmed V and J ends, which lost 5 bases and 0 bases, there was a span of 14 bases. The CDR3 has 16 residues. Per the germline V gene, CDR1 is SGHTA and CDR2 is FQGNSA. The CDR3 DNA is TGTGCCAGCAGCGGCCGGGACGGGGGAGCCAAAAACATTCAGTACTTC. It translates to CASSGRDGGAKNIQYF.

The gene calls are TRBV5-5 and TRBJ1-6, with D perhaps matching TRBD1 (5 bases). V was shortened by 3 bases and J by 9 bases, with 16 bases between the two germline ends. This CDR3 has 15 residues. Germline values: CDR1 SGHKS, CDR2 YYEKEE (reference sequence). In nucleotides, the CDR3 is TGTGCCAGCAGCTCCACCGGGACCGGCCCTTCACCCCTCCACTTT. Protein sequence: CASSSTGTGPSPLHF.

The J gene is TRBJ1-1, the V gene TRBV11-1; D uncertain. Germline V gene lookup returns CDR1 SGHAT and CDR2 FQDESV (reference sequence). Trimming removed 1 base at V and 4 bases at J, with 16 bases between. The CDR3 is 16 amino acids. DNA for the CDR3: TGTGCCAGCAGCTTAGTCTTTTCGGGAAGGCGCACTGAAGCTTTCTTT. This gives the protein CASSLVFSGRRTEAFF. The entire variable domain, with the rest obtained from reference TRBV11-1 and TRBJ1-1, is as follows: EAEVAQSPRYKITEKSQAVAFWCDPISGHATLYWYRQILGQGPELLVQFQDESVVDDSQLPKDRFSAERLKGVDSTLKIQPAELGDSAMYLCASSLVFSGRRTEAFFGQGTRLTVV.

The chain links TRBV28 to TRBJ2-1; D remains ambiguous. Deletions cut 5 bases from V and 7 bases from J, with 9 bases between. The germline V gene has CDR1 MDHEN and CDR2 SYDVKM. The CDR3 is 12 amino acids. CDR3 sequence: CASSPLDNEQFF. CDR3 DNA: TGTGCCAGCAGTCCTCTAGATAATGAGCAGTTCTTC. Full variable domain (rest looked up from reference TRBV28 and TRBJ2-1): DVKVTQSSRYLVKRTGEKVFLECVQDMDHENMFWYRQDPGLGLRLIYFSYDVKMKEKGDIPEGYSVSREKKERFSLILESASTNQTSMYLCASSPLDNEQFFGPGTRLTVL.

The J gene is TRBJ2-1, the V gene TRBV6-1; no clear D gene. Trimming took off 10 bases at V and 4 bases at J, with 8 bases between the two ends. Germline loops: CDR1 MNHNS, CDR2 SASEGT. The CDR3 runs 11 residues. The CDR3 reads CATEIYNEQFF. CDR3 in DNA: TGTGCCACCGAGATATACAATGAGCAGTTCTTC.

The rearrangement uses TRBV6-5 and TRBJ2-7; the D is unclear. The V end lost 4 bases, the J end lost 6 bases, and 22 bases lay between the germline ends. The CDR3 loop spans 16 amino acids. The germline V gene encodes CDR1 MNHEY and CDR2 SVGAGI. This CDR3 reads CASSLGRNPSPSEQYF. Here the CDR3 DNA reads TGTGCCAGCAGTTTAGGCAGGAACCCCTCACCGAGCGAGCAGTACTTC.

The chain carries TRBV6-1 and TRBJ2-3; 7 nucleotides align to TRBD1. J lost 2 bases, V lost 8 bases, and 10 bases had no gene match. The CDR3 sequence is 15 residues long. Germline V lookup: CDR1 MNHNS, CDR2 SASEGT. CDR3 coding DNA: TGTGCCAGCCTGTCGGACAGGATACTCACAGATACGCAGTATTTT. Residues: CASLSDRILTDTQYF.

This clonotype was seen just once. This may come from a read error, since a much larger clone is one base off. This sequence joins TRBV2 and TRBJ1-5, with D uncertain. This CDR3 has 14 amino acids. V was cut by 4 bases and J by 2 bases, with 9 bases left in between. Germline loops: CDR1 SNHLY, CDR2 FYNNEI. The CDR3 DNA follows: TGTGCCAGCAGTGCAAGGGTCGGCAATCAGCCCCAGCATTTT. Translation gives CASSARVGNQPQHF.

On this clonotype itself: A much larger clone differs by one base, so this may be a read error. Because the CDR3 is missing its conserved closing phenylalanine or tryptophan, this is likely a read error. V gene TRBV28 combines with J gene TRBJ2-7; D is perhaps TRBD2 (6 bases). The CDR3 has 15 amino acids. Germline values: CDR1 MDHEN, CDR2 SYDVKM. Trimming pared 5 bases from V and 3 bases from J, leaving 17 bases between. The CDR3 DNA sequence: TGTGCCAGCAGTACCTCCCGGGAGCGCTACTACGAGCAGTACCTC. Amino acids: CASSTSRERYYEQYL.

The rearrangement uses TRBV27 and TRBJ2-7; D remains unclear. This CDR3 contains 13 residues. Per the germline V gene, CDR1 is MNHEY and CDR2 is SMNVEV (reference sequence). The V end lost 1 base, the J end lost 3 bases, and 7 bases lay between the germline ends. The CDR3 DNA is TGTGCCAGCAGTTTATGGATAAACTACGAGCAGTACTTC. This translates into CASSLWINYEQYF.

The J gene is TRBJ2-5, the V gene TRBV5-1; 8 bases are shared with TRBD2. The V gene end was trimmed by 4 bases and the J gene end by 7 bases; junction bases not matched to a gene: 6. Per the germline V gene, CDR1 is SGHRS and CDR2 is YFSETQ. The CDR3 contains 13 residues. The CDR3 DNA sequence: TGCGCCAGCAGCCAGACTAGCGCTGGGACCCAGTACTTC. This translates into CASSQTSAGTQYF.

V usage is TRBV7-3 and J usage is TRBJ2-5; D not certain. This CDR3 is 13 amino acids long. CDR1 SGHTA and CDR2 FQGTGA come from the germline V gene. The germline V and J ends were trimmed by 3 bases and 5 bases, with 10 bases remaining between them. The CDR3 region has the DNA TGTGCCAGCAGCTTCATGGACGGTGAGACCCAGTACTTC. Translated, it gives CASSFMDGETQYF.